What follows describes a single TCR beta chain. This specimen belongs to a study of blood T cell repertoires in COVID-19. Across the study: COVID-19 samples, acute and convalescent, were from the United States, Italy and Spain. T cells, B-cell-depleted T cells, or PBMCs supplied cDNA or gDNA.

Source study methods: By means of reference gene primer amplification, nucleated cell counts were estimated. Produced via immunoSEQ multiplex PCR; TCRdb's table is partial and in-frame only. V, J and clone size reflect that table, while D and trimming were determined from the DNA. Of tens of thousands of clones in the sample, about nine tenths were seen once. The V gene's germline CDR1 is SEHNR and CDR2 FQNEAQ (reference sequence). The CDR3 totals 18 residues. V lost 0 bases to trimming and J lost 6 bases; unmatched junction nucleotides: 10. This sequence joins TRBV7-9 and TRBJ1-5; TRBD1 agrees at 11 bases. The TCR was taken from a man in his sixties with active COVID-19. Sequencing used peripheral blood. Here the CDR3 DNA reads TGTGCCAGCAGCTTAGCGCCCCCGGGACAGGGGGTTGGTCAGCCCCAGCATTTT. It is translated as CASSLAPPGQGVGQPQHF.